This entry lists 17 T cell receptor beta chains sequenced from one sample in a study of blood T cell repertoires in COVID-19. Here immunoSEQ multiplex PCR was the method, and the copy in TCRdb shows in-frame clones only, minus some. The sample consists of 150,000 to 200,000 clones, 70% to 90% of them appearing once. The sequencing sample was made of peripheral blood. The source of these receptors is a man between 60 and 75 years old with acute or convalescent COVID-19.

The chain recombines TRBV11-2 with TRBJ2-5; 10 bases line up with TRBD2. V was clipped by 2 bases and J by 6 bases; unmatched bases: 3. Per germline, CDR1 SGHAT and CDR2 FQNNGV. The CDR3 consists of 14 residues. The DNA of the CDR3 is TGTGCCAGCAGCTTACTAGCGGGAGCTCAGACCCAGTACTTC. Translated, it gives CASSLLAGAQTQYF.

The V call is TRBV28, the J call TRBJ1-2; 7 nucleotides line up with TRBD1. CDR1 and CDR2 (germline): MDHEN, SYDVKM. This CDR3 contains 16 residues. Trimming took 5 bases from V and 2 from J; bases not matched to a gene: 11. CDR3 bases: TGTGCCAGCAGTACAATGGGACAGACCCTAAACTATGGCTACACCTTC. Translated: CASSTMGQTLNYGYTF.

The chain uses TRBV4-2 and TRBJ2-5; 13 bases are a match to TRBD2. Germline CDR1 and CDR2: LGHNA and YNFKEQ. V trimming: 3 bases; J trimming: 5 bases; junction bases outside the gene matches: 12. This CDR3 is built from 18 residues. The CDR3 here is CASSQTFGLAGAGETQYF. As DNA, the CDR3 is TGTGCCAGCAGCCAGACTTTCGGACTAGCGGGAGCGGGTGAGACCCAGTACTTC.

In this sample, this clone turned up a few times. CDR3 in amino acids: CASRTTGSNYGYTF. The DNA for the CDR3 is TGTGCCAGCAGGACGACTGGATCTAACTATGGCTACACCTTC. The chain combines TRBV21-1 with TRBJ1-2. TRBV21-1 is tagged as a pseudogene. The CDR3 totals 14 residues.

V gene TRBV24-1 combines with J gene TRBJ1-3, with 7 positions matching TRBD1. Trimming removed 9 bases from V and 3 bases from J; junction bases left unmatched: 7. The CDR3 spans 14 residues. CDR1 is KGHDR and CDR2 is SFDVKD in the germline V gene. CDR3 amino acids: CATQAGGFGNTIYF. CDR3 nucleotide sequence: TGTGCCACCCAAGCAGGGGGTTTTGGAAACACCATATATTTT.

This clone appeared a few times. The chain is built from TRBV5-4 and TRBJ2-2; a possible D gene is TRBD2 (5 bases). The germline V gene encodes CDR1 SGHNT and CDR2 YYREEE (reference sequence). The V and J ends lost 6 bases and 0 bases respectively, with 12 bases between them. CDR3 length: 15 residues. The CDR3 nucleotides read TGTGCCAGCACACCCGGGGTCGCGAACACCGGGGAGCTGTTTTTT. Translating it yields CASTPGVANTGELFF.

The V gene is TRBV30, the J gene TRBJ2-7; D is possibly TRBD1 (6 bases). This CDR3 contains 11 residues. CDR1 is GTSNPN and CDR2 is SVGIG in the germline V gene (reference sequence). Trimming pared 4 bases from V and 5 bases from J, leaving 9 bases between. CDR3 sequence reads: CAWNRAHEQYF. CDR3 sequence (DNA): TGTGCCTGGAACAGGGCCCACGAGCAGTACTTC.

This chain joins TRBV27 and TRBJ1-2; no firm D call. CDR3 length equals 15 residues. CDR1 and CDR2 from the germline V gene are MNHEY and SMNVEV (reference sequence). V lost 2 bases and J 4 bases, leaving 14 bases between the germline ends. Here the CDR3 DNA reads TGTGCCAGCAGTTTACGGCCAGGTCTAATCTATGGCTACACCTTC. Encoded protein: CASSLRPGLIYGYTF.

J is TRBJ1-1 and V is TRBV11-2, with 9 bases lining up with TRBD1. Unmatched junction bases numbered 8, after V lost 4 bases and J lost 5 bases. The CDR3 is 15 amino acids. Germline V gene data show CDR1 as SGHAT and CDR2 as FQNNGV. CDR3 in DNA: TGTGCCAGCAGCTCCGGACAGGGGTGGGAAACTGAAGCTTTCTTT. As protein: CASSSGQGWETEAFF.

This clone showed up just once. This chain uses TRBV29-1 with TRBJ1-2, with D hard to call. Per germline, CDR1 SQVTM and CDR2 ANQGSEA. This CDR3 contains 12 residues. V shed 6 bases and J shed 7 bases, with 15 bases lying between them. The chain's CDR3 is CSVPGLSSGYTF. The CDR3 DNA reads TGCAGCGTCCCTGGACTGAGCAGTGGCTACACCTTC.

This clone was detected a few times. This chain uses TRBV19 with TRBJ1-1; maybe TRBD1 (5 bases). This CDR3 has 14 amino acids. The germline gives CDR1 LNHDA, CDR2 SQIVND (reference sequence). The V end lost 9 bases, the J end lost 5 bases, and 19 bases lay between the germline ends. CDR3: CASTGGVYRTEAFF. The DNA of the CDR3 is TGTGCCAGCACCGGAGGGGTTTATAGGACTGAAGCTTTCTTT.

This sequence joins TRBV11-1 and TRBJ2-4; D is possibly TRBD1 (8 bases). Germline CDR1 SGHAT, CDR2 FQDESV (reference sequence). V was shortened by 4 bases and J by 7 bases, with 17 bases between the two germline ends. The CDR3 length is 15 residues. Here the CDR3 DNA reads TGTGCCAGCAGCTCAACACAGGGGGGGAGGAACATTCAGTACTTC. It yields the protein CASSSTQGGRNIQYF.

The CDR3 coding sequence is TGTGCCAGCAGCACCCGACTCACAGATACGCAGTATTTT. Encoded protein: CASSTRLTDTQYF. The J gene is TRBJ2-3, the V gene TRBV9; no clear D. The CDR3 consists of 13 residues. Germline V lookup: CDR1 SGDLS, CDR2 YYNGEE. The ends were cut back, 4 bases at V and 2 bases at J, with 8 bases in the middle.

This clone was recorded many times. V and J are TRBV20-1 and TRBJ1-6, with D perhaps TRBD1 (5 bases). The CDR3 runs 14 residues. The ends were cut back, 3 bases at V and 7 bases at J, with 13 bases in the middle. CDR1 is DFQATT, CDR2 SNEGSKA, per germline (reference sequence). CDR3 sequence: CSASDHGGNSPLHF. CDR3 coding DNA: TGCAGTGCTAGTGACCACGGGGGGAATTCACCCCTCCACTTT.

The chain employs TRBV5-4 and TRBJ2-1; D is ambiguous. V gave up 3 bases and J gave up 0 bases, with 10 bases separating them. This CDR3 has 15 residues. The germline gives CDR1 SGHNT, CDR2 YYREEE (reference sequence). Written as DNA, the CDR3 is TGTGCCAGCAGCTGGTCTGCGGCCTCCTACAATGAGCAGTTCTTC. It encodes CASSWSAASYNEQFF.

This chain connects TRBV13 to TRBJ2-3; 7 bases agree with TRBD2. With V trimmed by 5 bases and J by 6 bases, 2 bases remained unmatched. The CDR3 extends over 12 amino acids. CDR1 and CDR2 from the germline V gene are PRHDT and FYEKMQ (reference sequence). The CDR3 nucleotides read TGTGCCAGCAGCGCGGGAGAGGATACGCAGTATTTT. As protein: CASSAGEDTQYF.

The chain uses TRBV5-1 and TRBJ2-1, with 14 bases fitting TRBD2. V was clipped by 4 bases and J by 3 bases; unmatched bases: 3. The CDR3 has 16 residues. The germline gives CDR1 SGHRS, CDR2 YFSETQ. The CDR3 DNA is TGCGCCAGCAGCAGGGGACTAGCGGGAGTCTACAATGAGCAGTTCTTC. Its translation is CASSRGLAGVYNEQFF.